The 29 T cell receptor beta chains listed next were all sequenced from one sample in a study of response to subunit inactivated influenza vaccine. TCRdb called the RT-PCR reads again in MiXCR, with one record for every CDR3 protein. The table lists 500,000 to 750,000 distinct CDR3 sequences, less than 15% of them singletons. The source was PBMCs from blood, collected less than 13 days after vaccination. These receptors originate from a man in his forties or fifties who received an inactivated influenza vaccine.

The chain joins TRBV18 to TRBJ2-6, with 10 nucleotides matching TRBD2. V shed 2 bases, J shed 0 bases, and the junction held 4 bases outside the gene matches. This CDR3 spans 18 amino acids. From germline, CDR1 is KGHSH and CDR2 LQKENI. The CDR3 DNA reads TGTGCCAGCTCACCAAGCCTAGCGGGAGTCTCTGGGGCCAACGTCCTGACTTTC. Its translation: CASSPSLAGVSGANVLTF. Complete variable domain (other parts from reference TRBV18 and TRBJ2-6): NAGVMQNPRHLVRRRGQEARLRCSPMKGHSHVYWYRQLPEEGLKFMVYLQKENIIDESGMPKERFSAEFPKEGPSILRIQQVVRGDSAAYFCASSPSLAGVSGANVLTFGAGSRLTVL.

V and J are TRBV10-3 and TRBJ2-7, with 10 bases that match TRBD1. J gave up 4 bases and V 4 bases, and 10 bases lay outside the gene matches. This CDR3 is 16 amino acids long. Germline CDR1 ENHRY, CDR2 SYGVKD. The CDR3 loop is CAISGALDRGLYEQYF. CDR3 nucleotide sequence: TGTGCCATCAGTGGGGCCTTGGACAGGGGGTTATACGAGCAGTACTTC.

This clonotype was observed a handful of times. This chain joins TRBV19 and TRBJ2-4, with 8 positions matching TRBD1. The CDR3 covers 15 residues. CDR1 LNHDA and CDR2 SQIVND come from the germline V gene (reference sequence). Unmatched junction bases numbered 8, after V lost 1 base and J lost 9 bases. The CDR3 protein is CASSIGTGTGVIQYF. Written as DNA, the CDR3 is TGTGCCAGTAGTATAGGGACCGGGACAGGAGTCATTCAGTACTTC.

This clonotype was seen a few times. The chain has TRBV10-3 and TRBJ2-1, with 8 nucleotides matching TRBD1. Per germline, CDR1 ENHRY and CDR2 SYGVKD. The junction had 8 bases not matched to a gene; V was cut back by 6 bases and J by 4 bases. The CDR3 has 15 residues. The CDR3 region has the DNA TGTGCCATCAGGGCCGGGACAGGTCCTTACAATGAGCAGTTCTTC. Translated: CAIRAGTGPYNEQFF.

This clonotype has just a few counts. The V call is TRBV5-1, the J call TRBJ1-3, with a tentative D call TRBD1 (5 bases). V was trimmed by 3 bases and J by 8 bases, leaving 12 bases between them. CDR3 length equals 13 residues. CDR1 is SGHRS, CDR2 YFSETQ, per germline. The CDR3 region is CASSWVPGDTIYF. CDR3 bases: TGCGCCAGCAGCTGGGTGCCGGGGGACACCATATATTTT.

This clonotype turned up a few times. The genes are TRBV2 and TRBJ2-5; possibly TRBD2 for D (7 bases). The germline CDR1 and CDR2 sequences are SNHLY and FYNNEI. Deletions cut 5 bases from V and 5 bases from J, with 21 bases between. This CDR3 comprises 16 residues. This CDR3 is CASSPNRGGALETQYF. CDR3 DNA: TGTGCCAGCAGTCCCAACAGAGGGGGGGCCCTGGAGACCCAGTACTTC.

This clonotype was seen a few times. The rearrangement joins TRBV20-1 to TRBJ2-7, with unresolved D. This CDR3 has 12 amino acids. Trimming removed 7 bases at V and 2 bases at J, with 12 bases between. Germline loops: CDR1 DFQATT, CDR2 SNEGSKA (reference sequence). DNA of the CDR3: TGCAGTGTGAGAGGCCTTACCTACGAGCAGTACTTC. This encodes CSVRGLTYEQYF.

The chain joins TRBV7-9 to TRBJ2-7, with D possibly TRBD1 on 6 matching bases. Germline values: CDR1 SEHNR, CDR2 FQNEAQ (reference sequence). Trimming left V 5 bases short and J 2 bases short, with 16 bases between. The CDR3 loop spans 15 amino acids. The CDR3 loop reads CASSNRDTEAYEQYF. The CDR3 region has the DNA TGTGCCAGCAGCAACCGGGACACGGAAGCCTACGAGCAGTACTTC.

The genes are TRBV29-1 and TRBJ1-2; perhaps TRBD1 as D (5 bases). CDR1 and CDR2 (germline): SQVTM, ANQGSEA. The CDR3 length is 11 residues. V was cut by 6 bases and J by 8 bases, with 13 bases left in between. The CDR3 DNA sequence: TGCAGCGTAGGGGCCAATGGAGGCTACACCTTC. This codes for CSVGANGGYTF.

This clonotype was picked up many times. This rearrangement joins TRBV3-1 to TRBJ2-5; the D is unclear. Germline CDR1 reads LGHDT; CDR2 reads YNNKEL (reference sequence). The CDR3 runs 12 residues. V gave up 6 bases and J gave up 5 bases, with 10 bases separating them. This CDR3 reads CASSQDRETQYF. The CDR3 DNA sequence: TGTGCCAGCAGTCAGGATCGGGAGACCCAGTACTTC.

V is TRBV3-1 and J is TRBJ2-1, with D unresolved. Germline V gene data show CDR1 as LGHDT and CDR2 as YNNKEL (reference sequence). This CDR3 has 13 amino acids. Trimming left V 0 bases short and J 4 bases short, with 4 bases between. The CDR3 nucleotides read TGTGCCAGCAGCCAAGAGACGTACAATGAGCAGTTCTTC. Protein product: CASSQETYNEQFF.

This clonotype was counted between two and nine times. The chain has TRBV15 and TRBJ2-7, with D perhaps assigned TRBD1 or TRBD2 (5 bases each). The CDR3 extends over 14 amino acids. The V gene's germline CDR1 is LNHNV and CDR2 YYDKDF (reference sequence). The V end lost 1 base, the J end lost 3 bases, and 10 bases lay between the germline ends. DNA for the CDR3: TGTGCCACCAGCAGAGGGGGGTGGGGCTACGAGCAGTACTTC. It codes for CATSRGGWGYEQYF.

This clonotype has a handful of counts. DNA for the CDR3: TGTGCCAGTACCGAGATATTCAATAATAATGAAAAACTGTTTTTT. Protein product: CASTEIFNNNEKLFF. The V call is TRBV19, the J call TRBJ1-4; D is uncertain. Germline V gene lookup returns CDR1 LNHDA and CDR2 SQIVND (reference sequence). This CDR3 has 15 residues. V lost 7 bases, J lost 4 bases, and 16 bases lay in between. Looking up the rest from reference TRBV19 and TRBJ1-4 gives the full variable domain: DGGITQSPKYLFRKEGQNVTLSCEQNLNHDAMYWYRQDPGQGLRLIYYSQIVNDFQKGDIAEGYSVSREKKESFPLTVTSAQKNPTAFYLCASTEIFNNNEKLFFGSGTQLSVL.

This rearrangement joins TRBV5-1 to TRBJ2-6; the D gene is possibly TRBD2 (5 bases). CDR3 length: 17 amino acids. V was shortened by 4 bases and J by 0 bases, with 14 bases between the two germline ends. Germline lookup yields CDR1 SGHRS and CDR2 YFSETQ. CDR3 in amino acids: CASSGRTGSSGANVLTF. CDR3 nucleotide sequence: TGCGCCAGCAGCGGAAGGACGGGAAGCTCTGGGGCCAACGTCCTGACTTTC.

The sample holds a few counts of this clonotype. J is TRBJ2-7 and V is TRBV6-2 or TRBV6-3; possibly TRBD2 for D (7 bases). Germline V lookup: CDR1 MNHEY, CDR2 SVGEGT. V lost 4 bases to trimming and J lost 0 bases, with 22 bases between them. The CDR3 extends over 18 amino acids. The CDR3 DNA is TGTGCCAGCAGTTCCCTCGGCGGGGGCAGGCCGAGCTCCTACGAGCAGTACTTC. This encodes CASSSLGGGRPSSYEQYF.

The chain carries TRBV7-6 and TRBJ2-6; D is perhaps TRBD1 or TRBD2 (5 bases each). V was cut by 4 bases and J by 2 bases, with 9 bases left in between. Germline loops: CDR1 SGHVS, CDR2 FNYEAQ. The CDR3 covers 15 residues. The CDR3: CASSSGRPGANVLTF. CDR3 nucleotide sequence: TGTGCCAGCAGCTCGGGGCGCCCTGGGGCCAACGTCCTGACTTTC.

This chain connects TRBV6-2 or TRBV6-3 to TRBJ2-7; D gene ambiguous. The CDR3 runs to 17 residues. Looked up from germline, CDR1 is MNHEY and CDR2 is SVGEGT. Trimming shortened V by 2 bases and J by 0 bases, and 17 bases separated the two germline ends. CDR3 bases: TGTGCCAGCAGTTACGAACTAATGAAGCAGCGCTCCTACGAGCAGTACTTC. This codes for CASSYELMKQRSYEQYF.

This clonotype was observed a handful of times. The chain's CDR3 is CASSGGTGRYTEAFF. The DNA for the CDR3 is TGCGCCAGCAGCGGCGGGACCGGCCGGTACACTGAAGCTTTCTTT. The chain joins TRBV5-1 to TRBJ1-1; D possibly corresponds to TRBD1 (5 bases). There are 15 residues in the CDR3. V was trimmed by 4 bases and J by 3 bases, leaving 16 bases between them. Germline V gene lookup returns CDR1 SGHRS and CDR2 YFSETQ.

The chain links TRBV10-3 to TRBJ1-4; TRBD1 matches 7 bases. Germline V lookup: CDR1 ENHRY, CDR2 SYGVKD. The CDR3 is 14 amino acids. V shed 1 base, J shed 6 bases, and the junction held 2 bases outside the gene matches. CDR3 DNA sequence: TGTGCCATCAGTGAGTGGCAGGGGGATGAAAAACTGTTTTTT. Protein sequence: CAISEWQGDEKLFF.

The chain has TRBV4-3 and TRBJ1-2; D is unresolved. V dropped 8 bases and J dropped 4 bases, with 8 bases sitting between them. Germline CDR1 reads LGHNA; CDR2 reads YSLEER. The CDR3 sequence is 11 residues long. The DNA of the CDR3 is TGCGCCAGCGGAAGCCCCTATGGCTACACCTTC. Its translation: CASGSPYGYTF.

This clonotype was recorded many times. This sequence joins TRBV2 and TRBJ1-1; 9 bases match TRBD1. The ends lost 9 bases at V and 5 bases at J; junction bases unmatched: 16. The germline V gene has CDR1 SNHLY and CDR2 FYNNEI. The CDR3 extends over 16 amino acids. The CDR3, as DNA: TGTGCCAGTATAAAGCCGGGACAGGGATCGGGAACTGAAGCTTTCTTT. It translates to CASIKPGQGSGTEAFF.

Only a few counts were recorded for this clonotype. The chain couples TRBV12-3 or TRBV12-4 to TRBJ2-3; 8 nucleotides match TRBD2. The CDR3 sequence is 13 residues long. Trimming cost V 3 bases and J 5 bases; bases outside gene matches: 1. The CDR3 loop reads CASSFAGGDTQYF. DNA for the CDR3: TGTGCCAGCAGTTTTGCGGGGGGAGATACGCAGTATTTT.

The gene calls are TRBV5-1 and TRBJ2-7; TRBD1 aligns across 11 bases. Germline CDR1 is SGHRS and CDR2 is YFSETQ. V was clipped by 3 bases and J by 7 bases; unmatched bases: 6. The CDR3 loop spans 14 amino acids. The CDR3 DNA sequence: TGCGCCAGCAGCTGGGACAGGGGGTCTGATGAGCAGTACTTC. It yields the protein CASSWDRGSDEQYF.

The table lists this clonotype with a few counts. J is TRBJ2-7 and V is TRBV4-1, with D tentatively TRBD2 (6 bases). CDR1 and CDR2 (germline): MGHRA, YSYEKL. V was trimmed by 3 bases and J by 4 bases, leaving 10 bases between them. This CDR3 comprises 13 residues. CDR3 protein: CASSHYGGYEQYF. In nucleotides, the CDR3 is TGCGCCAGCAGCCACTACGGGGGTTACGAGCAGTACTTC.

The CDR3 sequence: CSARDRDRGTYNSPLHF. The CDR3 DNA reads as TGCAGTGCTAGAGATCGGGACAGGGGGACCTATAATTCACCCCTCCACTTT. The chain recombines TRBV20-1 with TRBJ1-6, with TRBD1 matching 11 bases. The V gene end was trimmed by 0 bases and the J gene end by 2 bases; junction bases not matched to a gene: 3. The CDR3 extends over 17 amino acids. Germline loops: CDR1 DFQATT, CDR2 SNEGSKA (reference sequence).

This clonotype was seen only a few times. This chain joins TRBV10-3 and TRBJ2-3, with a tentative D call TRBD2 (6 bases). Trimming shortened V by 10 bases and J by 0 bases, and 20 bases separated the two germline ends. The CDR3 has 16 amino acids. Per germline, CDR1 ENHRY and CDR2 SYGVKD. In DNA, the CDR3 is TGTGCCACTTGGGCGGGAAGACCACTCAGCACAGATACGCAGTATTTT. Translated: CATWAGRPLSTDTQYF.

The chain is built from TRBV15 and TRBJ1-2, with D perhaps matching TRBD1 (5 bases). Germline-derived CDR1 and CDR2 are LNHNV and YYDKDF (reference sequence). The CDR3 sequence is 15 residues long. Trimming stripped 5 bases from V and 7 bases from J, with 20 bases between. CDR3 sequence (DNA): TGTGCCACCAGCCGTCGGGGGTTAGTCGGGTTTGGCTACACCTTC. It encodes CATSRRGLVGFGYTF.

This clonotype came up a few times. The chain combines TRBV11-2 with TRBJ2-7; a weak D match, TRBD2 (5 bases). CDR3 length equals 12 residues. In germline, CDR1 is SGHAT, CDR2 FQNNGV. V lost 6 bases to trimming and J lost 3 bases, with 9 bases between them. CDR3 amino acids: CASRGDLYEQYF. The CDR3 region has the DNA TGTGCCAGCAGGGGAGACCTCTACGAGCAGTACTTC.

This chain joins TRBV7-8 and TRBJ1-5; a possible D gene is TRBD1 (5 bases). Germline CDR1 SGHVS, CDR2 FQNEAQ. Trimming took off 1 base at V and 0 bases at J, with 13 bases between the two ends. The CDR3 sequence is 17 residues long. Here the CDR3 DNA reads TGTGCCAGCAGCTTAGGCGCAGGGACCCATAGCAATCAGCCCCAGCATTTT. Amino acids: CASSLGAGTHSNQPQHF. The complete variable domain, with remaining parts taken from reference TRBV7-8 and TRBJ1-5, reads GAGVSQSPRYKVAKRGQDVALRCDPISGHVSLFWYQQALGQGPEFLTYFQNEAQLDKSGLPSDRFFAERPEGSVSTLKIQRTQQEDSAVYLCASSLGAGTHSNQPQHFGDGTRLSIL.